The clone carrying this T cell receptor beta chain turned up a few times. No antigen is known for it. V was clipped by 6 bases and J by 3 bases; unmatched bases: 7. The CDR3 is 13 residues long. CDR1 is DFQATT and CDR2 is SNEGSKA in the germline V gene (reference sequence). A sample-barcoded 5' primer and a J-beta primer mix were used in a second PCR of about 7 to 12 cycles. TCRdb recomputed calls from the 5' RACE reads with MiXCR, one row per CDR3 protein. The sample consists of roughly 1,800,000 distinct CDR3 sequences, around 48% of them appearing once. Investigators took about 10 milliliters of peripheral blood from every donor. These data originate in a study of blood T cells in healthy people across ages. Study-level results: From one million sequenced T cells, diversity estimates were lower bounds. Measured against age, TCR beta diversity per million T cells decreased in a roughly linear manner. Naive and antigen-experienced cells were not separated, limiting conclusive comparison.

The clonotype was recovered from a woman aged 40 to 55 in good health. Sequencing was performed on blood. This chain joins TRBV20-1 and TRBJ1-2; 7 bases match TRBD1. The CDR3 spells CSAATGRHYGYTF. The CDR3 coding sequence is TGCAGTGCGGCGACAGGGAGGCACTATGGCTACACCTTC.